This is a list of T cell receptor beta chains from one sample in a study of vaccination and CD4 T cells after COVID-19. These receptors' targets are unknown. TCRdb re-called the PCR reads with MiXCR, one entry per CDR3 protein. The data show around 23,000 distinct CDR3 sequences, approximately 32% seen once. The sample was CD4+ T cells from blood, cultured in vitro, taken about 7 months after SARS-CoV-2 vaccination. These receptors were collected from a human donor who had recovered from COVID-19. Each CDR3 is given with its conserved first and last residue. Each record gives: clone size, D gene, J gene, V gene, CDR3 DNA, CDR3 protein. The D gene is left open where the match is weak. Expanded clones are given a class, and other clones once, few, many or no size at all.

clone size: medium-sized
D gene: TRBD2
J gene: TRBJ2-3
V gene: TRBV19
CDR3 DNA: TGTGCCAGTAGTATAGGGACTAGCCCAGATACGCAGTATTTT
CDR3 protein: CASSIGTSPDTQYF

clone size: -
D gene: -
J gene: TRBJ2-7
V gene: TRBV14
CDR3 DNA: TGTGCCAGCAGCCATTGGCGCAGTTCCTACGAGCAGTACTTC
CDR3 protein: CASSHWRSSYEQYF

clone size: few
D gene: -
J gene: TRBJ2-5
V gene: TRBV20-1
CDR3 DNA: TGCAGTGCTAGAGATCCCTTCCAAGAGACCCAGTACTTC
CDR3 protein: CSARDPFQETQYF

clone size: -
D gene: -
J gene: TRBJ2-2
V gene: TRBV11-3
CDR3 DNA: TGTGCCAGCAGCTTAGGTGGACACCAAAACACCGGGGAGCTGTTTTTT
CDR3 protein: CASSLGGHQNTGELFF

clone size: few
D gene: -
J gene: TRBJ2-5
V gene: TRBV11-2
CDR3 DNA: TGTGCCAGCAGCTCCCTGTCGGGTCGCCAAGAGACCCAGTACTTC
CDR3 protein: CASSSLSGRQETQYF

clone size: few
D gene: TRBD1
J gene: TRBJ1-5
V gene: TRBV10-3
CDR3 DNA: TGTGCCATCTCACCGGGACAGCCACCCAATAGCAATCAGCCCCAGCATTTT
CDR3 protein: CAISPGQPPNSNQPQHF

clone size: -
D gene: -
J gene: TRBJ2-1
V gene: TRBV7-9
CDR3 DNA: TGTGCCAGCAGCCCCCCGCAATACAATGAGCAGTTCTTC
CDR3 protein: CASSPPQYNEQFF

clone size: few
D gene: -
J gene: TRBJ1-1
V gene: TRBV11-3
CDR3 DNA: TGTGCCAGCAGCCGGTTAGGGAGCACTGAAGCTTTCTTT
CDR3 protein: CASSRLGSTEAFF

clone size: few
D gene: -
J gene: TRBJ2-3
V gene: TRBV20-1
CDR3 DNA: TGCAGTGCTAGAACGACTACTAGCACAGATACGCAGTATTTT
CDR3 protein: CSARTTTSTDTQYF

clone size: -
D gene: TRBD1
J gene: TRBJ1-2
V gene: TRBV28
CDR3 DNA: TGTGCCAGCAGGGAATCGGACAGGGGGCTTGGTGGCTACACCTTC
CDR3 protein: CASRESDRGLGGYTF

clone size: few
D gene: -
J gene: TRBJ1-1
V gene: TRBV27
CDR3 DNA: TGTGCCAGCAGCCTTATCCCCGAGGGCACTGAAGCTTTCTTT
CDR3 protein: CASSLIPEGTEAFF

clone size: once
D gene: TRBD2
J gene: TRBJ2-3
V gene: TRBV10-2
CDR3 DNA: TGCGCCAGCAGTTGGACTAGCGGGGGGCTCACAGATACGCAGTATTTT
CDR3 protein: CASSWTSGGLTDTQYF

clone size: -
D gene: TRBD2
J gene: TRBJ2-1
V gene: TRBV7-2
CDR3 DNA: TGTGCCAGCAGCTTGGGACCAGCGGGGTTCAATGAGCAGTTCTTC
CDR3 protein: CASSLGPAGFNEQFF

clone size: -
D gene: TRBD1
J gene: TRBJ1-6
V gene: TRBV6-1
CDR3 DNA: TGTGCCAGCAGTCGCAAGATCCCGGGACAGAGCTCCTATAATTCACCCCTCCACTTT
CDR3 protein: CASSRKIPGQSSYNSPLHF

clone size: few
D gene: -
J gene: TRBJ1-1
V gene: TRBV20-1
CDR3 DNA: TGCAGTGCTAGAGCGTTTCGAACAGCCGGGAGTGAAGCTTTCTTT
CDR3 protein: CSARAFRTAGSEAFF

clone size: many
D gene: -
J gene: TRBJ2-5
V gene: TRBV7-9
CDR3 DNA: TGTGCCAGCAGCTTGCCGCGATCGGAGGAGACCCAGTACTTC
CDR3 protein: CASSLPRSEETQYF

clone size: -
D gene: TRBD2
J gene: TRBJ2-7
V gene: TRBV6-1
CDR3 DNA: TGTGCCAGCAGGACTAGCGGGAGCTCCTACGAGCAGTACTTC
CDR3 protein: CASRTSGSSYEQYF

clone size: -
D gene: -
J gene: TRBJ1-1
V gene: TRBV7-2
CDR3 DNA: TGTGCCAGCAGCTTAGCGGGGGGACGCCCGTTGACTGAAGCTTTCTTT
CDR3 protein: CASSLAGGRPLTEAFF

clone size: -
D gene: TRBD2
J gene: TRBJ2-3
V gene: TRBV20-1
CDR3 DNA: TGCAGTGCCGTGTCGGCGGGGGGTACAGATACGCAGTATTTT
CDR3 protein: CSAVSAGGTDTQYF

clone size: -
D gene: -
J gene: TRBJ1-6
V gene: TRBV6-1
CDR3 DNA: TGTGCCAGCAGTGGACAGCCGAATTCACCCCTCCACTTT
CDR3 protein: CASSGQPNSPLHF

clone size: -
D gene: -
J gene: TRBJ2-7
V gene: TRBV2
CDR3 DNA: TGTGCCAGCAGTGAAACCGGGGGAGGTGCCTACGAGCAGTACTTC
CDR3 protein: CASSETGGGAYEQYF

clone size: -
D gene: -
J gene: TRBJ2-5
V gene: TRBV7-2
CDR3 DNA: TGTGCCAGCAGCTTACTATCGGGGGATTCTGGGACCCAGTACTTC
CDR3 protein: CASSLLSGDSGTQYF

clone size: -
D gene: -
J gene: TRBJ2-1
V gene: TRBV2
CDR3 DNA: TGTGCCAGCAGTGGAGGCGTTGCGGTCTCCTACAATGAGCAGTTCTTC
CDR3 protein: CASSGGVAVSYNEQFF

clone size: few
D gene: TRBD2
J gene: TRBJ2-3
V gene: TRBV15
CDR3 DNA: TGTGCCACCAGCAGAGATCTTTTTATTAGTGGGACTAGGAATACGCAGTATTTT
CDR3 protein: CATSRDLFISGTRNTQYF

clone size: -
D gene: TRBD2
J gene: TRBJ2-1
V gene: TRBV4-1
CDR3 DNA: TGCGCCAGCAGCCAACTTTTAGCGGGAGGGCGCGAGCAGTTCTTC
CDR3 protein: CASSQLLAGGREQFF

clone size: -
D gene: TRBD1
J gene: TRBJ2-7
V gene: TRBV10-2
CDR3 DNA: TGCGCCAGCAGTTCGACAGGGAAACCCTACGAGCAGTACTTC
CDR3 protein: CASSSTGKPYEQYF

clone size: few
D gene: -
J gene: TRBJ1-6
V gene: TRBV6-1
CDR3 DNA: TGTGCCAGCACCGAGTACTACAGGGATTCACCCCTCCACTTT
CDR3 protein: CASTEYYRDSPLHF

clone size: -
D gene: -
J gene: TRBJ1-2
V gene: TRBV27
CDR3 DNA: TGTGCCAGCAGTTTATATGGGGCTCCCTATGGCTACACCTTC
CDR3 protein: CASSLYGAPYGYTF

clone size: -
D gene: -
J gene: TRBJ1-2
V gene: TRBV24-1
CDR3 DNA: TGTGCCACCAGTGATTCGGGGGTTTGGCGGCCCGGTGCGGATGGCTACACCTTC
CDR3 protein: CATSDSGVWRPGADGYTF

clone size: -
D gene: -
J gene: TRBJ2-3
V gene: TRBV19
CDR3 DNA: TGTGCCAGTAGTACCGGACACACGGATACGCAGTATTTT
CDR3 protein: CASSTGHTDTQYF

clone size: -
D gene: -
J gene: TRBJ1-2
V gene: TRBV20-1
CDR3 DNA: TGCAGTGCTAGTCCGAGGAGGGAGGGCGGCTACACCTTC
CDR3 protein: CSASPRREGGYTF

clone size: -
D gene: -
J gene: TRBJ2-5
V gene: TRBV6-1
CDR3 DNA: TGTGCCAGCAGTGCTACATGGTCCCCCCAGTACTTC
CDR3 protein: CASSATWSPQYF

clone size: medium-sized
D gene: TRBD1
J gene: TRBJ2-3
V gene: TRBV20-1
CDR3 DNA: TGCAGTGGAGAAGGACAGGAACGCACAGATACGCAGTATTTT
CDR3 protein: CSGEGQERTDTQYF

clone size: -
D gene: -
J gene: TRBJ2-5
V gene: TRBV7-9
CDR3 DNA: TGTGCCAGCAACAAGGGGCAGGGAGGAGAGACCCAGTACTTC
CDR3 protein: CASNKGQGGETQYF

clone size: few
D gene: -
J gene: TRBJ2-3
V gene: TRBV20-1
CDR3 DNA: TGCAGTGCTAGAGATCCCGCGGGGGCTTACACAGATACGCAGTATTTT
CDR3 protein: CSARDPAGAYTDTQYF

clone size: -
D gene: TRBD2
J gene: TRBJ2-3
V gene: TRBV5-1
CDR3 DNA: TGCGCCAGCAGCTTGGGACTAGCTCCCACAGATACGCAGTATTTT
CDR3 protein: CASSLGLAPTDTQYF

clone size: -
D gene: TRBD2
J gene: TRBJ2-5
V gene: TRBV5-1
CDR3 DNA: TGCGCCAGCAGCTCCGACGTAGCGGGAGGGCCGGAGACCCAGTACTTC
CDR3 protein: CASSSDVAGGPETQYF